This T cell receptor beta chain came from a study of early T cells in non-severe SARS-CoV-2 infection (dated by TCRdb to the early 2020s). Concerning the study at large: Because TCR sequencing relied on bulk RNA taken from unsorted whole blood, pairing of alpha and beta chains was not possible.

This clonotype has ten or more counts. What this receptor recognizes is not known. Per-nucleotide qualities are absent, and no much larger clonotype sits a single base away. What the work shows at the level of the full study, not this receptor alone: VDJdb matching was skewed toward anti-spike CD8 responses, so virus-specific expansions were likely underestimated and private and CD4 specificities were missed.

Library preparation used 5' RACE. These reads were obtained on a NextSeq 500. Unique molecular identifiers were attached to individual cDNA molecules in the TCR library protocol so that sequencing error and PCR bias could be corrected. Both TCR alpha and beta chains were sequenced, and tight co-correlation was observed between alpha and beta sequence abundances in each sample. Per the original workflow: Decombinator V4 was used to annotate TCR sequences for V gene, J gene and CDR3. TCRs were defined as expanded if a significant change between any two time points was detected under a Poisson model with p below 0.0001. TCR abundances were normalised to the total number of TCRs sequenced per sample and were expressed as counts per million. TRAV1-2 paired with TRAJ12, TRAJ20 or TRAJ33 defined MAIT TCRs, while TRAV10 paired with TRAJ18 defined iNKT TCRs. A search of VDJdb, accessed on 1 November 2021, was run for TCRs annotated to CMV, EBV and SARS-CoV-2, with TCRs annotated for multiple antigens excluded. TCRdb reworked the public reads: Q25 trimming with fastp, MiXCR clone assembly, productive beta chains retained. Entries that share a CDR3 protein sequence are merged under the most common genes and DNA. These V and J calls originate from TCRdb's pipeline instead of the authors' own analysis. The sample has 70,000 or so distinct CDR3 sequences on record, 9.5% to 13% of them singletons. The top ten hold 7.6% of the sample.

Trimming at the junction amounts to 0 bases on V and 2 bases on J, and the germline ends lie 7 bases apart. The germline V gene (reference sequence) specifies GTSNPN as CDR1 and SVGIG as CDR2. Including the terminal cysteine and phenylalanine, the CDR3 comprises 13 residues. The DNA shown is the 39-base CDR3, in frame from base 1. Set within a cohort of healthcare workers in London, UK, this nested case-control study involved weekly PCR testing of nasopharyngeal swabs along with blood sampling. Between 23 and 31 March 2020, the week of the UK lockdown, healthcare workers were enrolled and then followed up weekly for as long as 16 weeks.

The sequence came from an adult who was a healthcare worker with PCR-confirmed SARS-CoV-2 infection or an uninfected control (not recorded which). The source material was whole blood, sampled at baseline. Recombination linked TRBV30 to TRBJ1-2; the D gene cannot be resolved reliably. The CDR3 reads CAWSVSENYGYTF. The DNA sequence is TGTGCCTGGAGTGTAAGTGAGAACTATGGCTACACCTTC.